This TCR beta chain was retrieved from a study of shared clonotypes between healthy human individuals. Some clones are missing from TCRdb's copy, which holds only in-frame ones; the method was immunoSEQ multiplex PCR. The table includes over a million clones, roughly 74% detected once. With 0 bases removed from V and 5 bases from J, the gap between germline ends came to 11 bases. The CDR3 loop spans 14 amino acids. CDR1 is SGDLS, CDR2 YYNGEE, per germline. The TCR originated in a young man in good health. Some clones in this sample may be carry-over from other donors' samples. The V gene is TRBV9, the J gene TRBJ2-5; D unclear. The sample comprised memory CD4+ T cells from PBMCs. Subset defined: CD45RA-negative fraction. CDR3 sequence reads: CASSVENSWETQYF. CDR3 sequence (DNA): TGTGCCAGCAGCGTAGAAAACAGTTGGGAGACCCAGTACTTC. Variable domain in full (rest from reference TRBV9 and TRBJ2-5): DSGVTQTPKHLITATGQRVTLRCSPRSGDLSVYWYQQSLDQGLQFLIQYYNGEERAKGNILERFSAQQFPDLHSELNLSSLELGDSALYFCASSVENSWETQYFGPGTRLLVL.